Here is one T cell receptor beta chain with its context. These data belong to a study of blood T cell repertoires in COVID-19. Study in general: Material from acute and convalescent COVID-19 was sourced from the United States, Italy and Spain. From T cells, B-cell-depleted T cells, or PBMCs came the material, which was cDNA or gDNA.

The CDR3 totals 13 residues. V was cut by 8 bases and J by 1 base, with 12 bases left in between. Germline loops: CDR1 GTSNPN, CDR2 SVGIG (reference sequence). The authors' processing: Amplified reference gene primers provided the basis for estimating nucleated cell counts. TCRdb keeps only in-frame clones here, not all; method: immunoSEQ multiplex PCR. V and J calls and clone size are those listed in that table; D and trimming were worked out from the DNA. The sample carries a few hundred thousand clones, approximately 89% recorded once. Input material: peripheral blood. This chain uses TRBV30 with TRBJ1-3; D perhaps matches TRBD1 (5 bases). This sequence originates from a man in his forties who had recovered from COVID-19. The CDR3 is CARTQGSGNTIYF. The CDR3 DNA follows: TGTGCCCGCACCCAGGGTTCTGGAAACACCATATATTTT.